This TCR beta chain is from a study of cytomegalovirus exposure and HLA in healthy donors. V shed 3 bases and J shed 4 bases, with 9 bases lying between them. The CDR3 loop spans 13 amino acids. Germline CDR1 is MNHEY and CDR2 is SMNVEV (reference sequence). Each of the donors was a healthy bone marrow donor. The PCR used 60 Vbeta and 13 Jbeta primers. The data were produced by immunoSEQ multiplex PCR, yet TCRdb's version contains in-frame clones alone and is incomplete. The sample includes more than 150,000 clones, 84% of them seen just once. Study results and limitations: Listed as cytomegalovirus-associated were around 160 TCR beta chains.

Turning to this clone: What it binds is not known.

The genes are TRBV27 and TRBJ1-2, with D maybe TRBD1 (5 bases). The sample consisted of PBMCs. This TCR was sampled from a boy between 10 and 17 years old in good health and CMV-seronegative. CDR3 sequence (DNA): TGTGCCAGCAGTTTGACAGAGTCCTATGGCTACACCTTC. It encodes CASSLTESYGYTF.